The 26 T cell receptor beta chains in this list originate from one sample, sequenced in a study of metastatic and nonmetastatic thyroid tumors. Using MiXCR, TCRdb re-called clones from the PCR reads. The table has about 42,000 clones, over 10% seen once. Ahead of thyroid surgery, no patient had received treatment of any kind. Source material: blood. Source of these receptors: a male donor with papillary thyroid cancer or a benign thyroid nodule (not recorded which). Some clones in this sample may be carry-over from other donors' samples.

This sequence joins TRBV20-1 and TRBJ1-4; D ambiguous. The CDR3 runs 15 residues. Germline CDR1 DFQATT, CDR2 SNEGSKA (reference sequence). Trimming took off 6 bases at V and 4 bases at J, with 18 bases between the two ends. The CDR3 region has the DNA TGCAGTGCACCCCCCCCCACAGCTTTTAATGAAAAACTGTTTTTT. Protein: CSAPPPTAFNEKLFF.

This clone appeared many times. In the same sample, other DNA sequences code for this CDR3. This sequence joins TRBV10-3 and TRBJ1-5, with a tentative D call TRBD1 (6 bases). Germline assignment: CDR1 ENHRY and CDR2 SYGVKD. Trimming shortened V by 8 bases and J by 3 bases, and 17 bases separated the two germline ends. The CDR3 has 15 residues. Written as DNA, the CDR3 is TGTGCCATCTCTTCGGCAGGGGCTAACAATCAGCCCCAGCATTTT. It translates to CAISSAGANNQPQHF.

This clone was seen only a few times. The chain combines TRBV6-1 with TRBJ2-7; 16 bases align to TRBD2. The V gene's germline CDR1 is MNHNS and CDR2 SASEGT. The CDR3 length is 15 residues. J was trimmed by 9 bases and V by 1 base; bases with no gene match: 3. CDR3 region: CASSEGGLAGGVQYF. In nucleotides, the CDR3 is TGTGCCAGCAGTGAAGGGGGACTAGCGGGAGGGGTGCAGTACTTC.

The table lists this clone with many counts. This chain joins TRBV6-1 and TRBJ2-2; D is ambiguous. This CDR3 has 15 amino acids. V was shortened by 6 bases and J by 3 bases, with 14 bases between the two germline ends. Looked up from germline, CDR1 is MNHNS and CDR2 is SASEGT. CDR3 DNA: TGTGCCAGCAGCCGCCAGTCTTGGGACACCGGGGAGCTGTTTTTT. As protein: CASSRQSWDTGELFF.

This clone was seen more than once but under ten times. The J gene is TRBJ1-1, the V gene TRBV28; possible D gene TRBD1, 5 bases. CDR1 is MDHEN and CDR2 is SYDVKM in the germline V gene. The V and J ends lost 7 bases and 8 bases respectively, with 17 bases between them. This CDR3 has 13 amino acids. Written as DNA, the CDR3 is TGTGCCAGCATTATACAGGTCCGGACCGAAGCTTTCTTT. This sequence encodes CASIIQVRTEAFF.

The chain combines TRBV5-1 with TRBJ2-1; 8 bases map to TRBD2. Trimming removed 4 bases from V and 8 bases from J; junction bases left unmatched: 11. In germline, CDR1 is SGHRS, CDR2 YFSETQ. This CDR3 is 15 amino acids long. As DNA, the CDR3 is TGCGCCAGCAGCCCTCAGCGGGGGTTAGTGGATGAGCAGTTCTTC. Translating gives CASSPQRGLVDEQFF.

This clone is deemed medium-sized. The chain links TRBV7-2 to TRBJ2-7, with unresolved D. From germline, CDR1 is SGHTA and CDR2 FQGNSA. With 8 bases removed from V and 12 bases from J, the gap between germline ends came to 8 bases. This CDR3 has 8 residues. CDR3 nucleotide sequence: TGTGCCAGCGGACGGCTGTACTTC. Protein sequence: CASGRLYF.

This clone was counted ten times or more. The chain combines TRBV6-4 with TRBJ2-2, with 10 positions matching TRBD1. V gave up 4 bases and J gave up 4 bases; unmatched junction bases: 0. This CDR3 has 14 amino acids. Germline V gene data show CDR1 as MRHNA and CDR2 as SNTAGT. CDR3 nucleotide sequence: TGTGCCAGCAGTGGGACAGGGGGCACCGGGGAGCTGTTTTTT. The encoded protein is CASSGTGGTGELFF.

There are many counts of this clone. The chain carries TRBV7-8 and TRBJ2-5, with no clear D. The CDR3 sequence is 11 residues long. Germline CDR1 and CDR2: SGHVS and FQNEAQ. Deletions cut 5 bases from V and 7 bases from J, with 8 bases between. Here the CDR3 reads CASSPVGTQYF. For the CDR3, the DNA is TGTGCCAGCAGCCCAGTGGGGACCCAGTACTTC.

About this clone: With a much larger clone just one base away, this may be a read error. The J gene is TRBJ2-5, the V gene TRBV18, with 7 nucleotides matching TRBD1. This CDR3 contains 13 residues. V lost 6 bases and J lost 5; bases outside the gene matches: 6. Germline V gives CDR1 KGHSH, CDR2 LQKENI. The CDR3 is CASSQGVGETQYF. The CDR3 nucleotides read TGTGCCAGCTCCCAGGGGGTCGGCGAGACCCAGTACTTC.

Many counts were recorded for this clone. J is TRBJ1-1 and V is TRBV6-4, with TRBD1 matching over 10 bases. The CDR3 totals 13 residues. Looked up from germline, CDR1 is MRHNA and CDR2 is SNTAGT. The V gene end was trimmed by 6 bases and the J gene end by 4 bases; junction bases not matched to a gene: 2. The CDR3 is CASRRTGGTEAFF. The DNA of the CDR3 is TGTGCCAGCAGGAGGACAGGGGGCACTGAAGCTTTCTTT.

Ten or more counts support this clone. V is TRBV6-2 or TRBV6-3 and J is TRBJ1-5, with D unclear. The V and J ends lost 6 bases and 5 bases respectively, with 14 bases between them. Germline assignment: CDR1 MNHEY and CDR2 SVGEGT. CDR3 length: 14 residues. In DNA, the CDR3 is TGTGCCAGCAGATTCCTCGAGGATCATCAGCCCCAGCATTTT. The encoded protein is CASRFLEDHQPQHF.

This clone was picked up many times. V gene TRBV12-3 or TRBV12-4 combines with J gene TRBJ1-6; D is possibly TRBD1 (6 bases). The length of the CDR3 is 14 residues. V dropped 3 bases and J dropped 10 bases, with 13 bases sitting between them. The CDR3, as DNA: TGTGCCAGCAGTTTTCAGGGGATGAGATCACCCCTCCACTTT. This gives the protein CASSFQGMRSPLHF.

On this clone: This may be a read error: a much more frequent sequence differs by one nucleotide. J is TRBJ2-1 and V is TRBV11-2; 7 bases agree with TRBD2. Trimming at V came to 9 bases and at J to 9 bases, leaving 17 bases not matched to a gene. The CDR3 runs to 15 residues. Germline CDR1 and CDR2: SGHAT and FQNNGV. CDR3 sequence (DNA): TGTGCCAGTAGCCCAGAGGGAGGGCCGAACGTTGAGCAGTTCTTC. Translated, it gives CASSPEGGPNVEQFF.

V and J are TRBV4-1 and TRBJ2-5, with D possibly TRBD2 on 5 matching bases. The V gene lost 1 base and the J gene lost 5 bases, with 11 bases spanning the gap. CDR1 and CDR2 from the germline V gene are MGHRA and YSYEKL. The CDR3 extends over 14 amino acids. Here the CDR3 reads CASSQGRERETQYF. Written as DNA, the CDR3 is TGCGCCAGCAGCCAAGGAAGGGAGAGGGAGACCCAGTACTTC.

The V call is TRBV20-1, the J call TRBJ1-5; 8 bases line up with TRBD1. V gave up 2 bases and J gave up 5 bases; unmatched junction bases: 8. The V gene's germline CDR1 is DFQATT and CDR2 SNEGSKA (reference sequence). The CDR3 contains 15 residues. This CDR3 reads CSARPQGAVDQPQHF. The CDR3 region has the DNA TGCAGTGCTAGACCCCAGGGGGCAGTGGATCAGCCCCAGCATTTT.

This clone is a singleton in its sample. The CDR3 DNA follows: TGTGCCATTAGCCGCCGGGGCCCGCGTGGGGAGCAGTACTTC. This codes for CAISRRGPRGEQYF. The V and J genes are TRBV7-2 and TRBJ2-7, with D possibly being TRBD1 or TRBD2 (5 bases each). Germline V CDR1 and CDR2: SGHTA, FQGNSA. The CDR3 totals 14 residues. Trimming took 10 bases from V and 7 from J, leaving 23 bases between them.

In its sample, this clone was seen many times. This chain links TRBV27 with TRBJ2-5, with TRBD1 as a possible D gene (6 bases). Deletions cut 4 bases from V and 1 base from J, with 13 bases between. The length of the CDR3 is 15 residues. The V gene's germline CDR1 is MNHEY and CDR2 SMNVEV (reference sequence). The DNA of the CDR3 is TGTGCCAGCAGTTGGACAGCGAATCCCCAAGAGACCCAGTACTTC. Encoded protein: CASSWTANPQETQYF.

This clone was found many times. The V call is TRBV20-1, the J call TRBJ2-7; D is tentatively TRBD1 or TRBD2 (5 bases each). The germline V gene encodes CDR1 DFQATT and CDR2 SNEGSKA (reference sequence). CDR3 length: 15 amino acids. V lost 3 bases and J lost 0, with 15 bases in between. The CDR3 nucleotides are TGCAGTGCTAGCCCCGGGACCCCGAGCTCCTACGAGCAGTACTTC. As protein: CSASPGTPSSYEQYF.

This clone was picked up a small number of times. The chain links TRBV18 to TRBJ2-5; D perhaps matches TRBD2 (6 bases). The CDR3 totals 14 residues. Germline CDR1 and CDR2: KGHSH and LQKENI. Trimming took 5 bases from V and 4 from J, leaving 14 bases between them. The CDR3 loop is CASSNRTGGETQYF. The CDR3 DNA reads TGTGCCAGCTCAAATCGGACCGGGGGAGAGACCCAGTACTTC.

This clone was seen many times. This chain uses TRBV5-4 with TRBJ2-7; possibly TRBD1 for D (6 bases). This CDR3 spans 14 amino acids. The V and J ends lost 3 bases and 0 bases respectively, with 10 bases between them. Germline V gene lookup returns CDR1 SGHNT and CDR2 YYREEE (reference sequence). The CDR3 sequence is CASSSRTASYEQYF. CDR3 DNA: TGTGCCAGCAGCTCACGGACAGCCTCCTACGAGCAGTACTTC.

Of note for this clone: An end of the junction does not agree with germline; a read error may underlie this. The genes are TRBV28 and TRBJ2-5; TRBD1 agrees at 7 bases. This CDR3 is 15 amino acids long. Germline lookup yields CDR1 MDHEN and CDR2 SYDVKM. CDR3 DNA: TGTGCCAGCAGTCCTACAGGGGTATTGGGGGAGAACCAGTACTTC. This translates into CASSPTGVLGENQYF. Full variable domain (missing parts from reference TRBV28 and TRBJ2-5): DVKVTQSSRYLVKRTGEKVFLECVQDMDHENMFWYRQDPGLGLRLIYFSYDVKMKEKGDIPEGYSVSREKKERFSLILESASTNQTSMYLCASSPTGVLGENQYFGPGTRLLVL.

This clone has a handful of counts. One end of the junction does not line up with germline, which may come from a read error. Within the sample, other DNA sequences also encode this same CDR3. The J gene is TRBJ2-5, the V gene TRBV7-8; D might be TRBD2 (6 bases). The CDR3 sequence is 14 residues long. The germline CDR1 and CDR2 sequences are SGHVS and FQNEAQ. CDR3 coding DNA: TGCGCCAGCAGCCTAGCCGGGGGAGGTGGGACCCAGTACTTC. This translates into CASSLAGGGGTQYF.

Many counts were recorded for this clone. This same CDR3 is encoded by further DNA sequences in the sample. The V call is TRBV6-1, the J call TRBJ2-1; 10 nucleotides line up with TRBD2. CDR3 length: 15 residues. The germline V gene encodes CDR1 MNHNS and CDR2 SASEGT. Trimming removed 5 bases from V and 4 bases from J; junction bases left unmatched: 5. CDR3 in amino acids: CASSNRTSGYNEQFF. The DNA of the CDR3 is TGTGCCAGCAGTAACCGGACTAGCGGTTACAATGAGCAGTTCTTC.

This clone was picked up many times. The gene calls are TRBV19 and TRBJ1-4, with 8 nucleotides matching TRBD1. Germline V gene lookup returns CDR1 LNHDA and CDR2 SQIVND (reference sequence). Trimming took 7 bases from V and 5 from J; bases not matched to a gene: 6. This CDR3 is built from 14 residues. The chain's CDR3 is CASTLTGVNEKLFF. CDR3 bases: TGTGCCAGTACCTTGACAGGGGTAAATGAAAAACTGTTTTTT. The variable domain in full, with the rest retrieved from reference TRBV19 and TRBJ1-4, is DGGITQSPKYLFRKEGQNVTLSCEQNLNHDAMYWYRQDPGQGLRLIYYSQIVNDFQKGDIAEGYSVSREKKESFPLTVTSAQKNPTAFYLCASTLTGVNEKLFFGSGTQLSVL.

The CDR3 coding sequence is TGTGCCAGCAGCTTATCAGGGACAGGGGCCTACGAGCAGTACTTC. Protein sequence: CASSLSGTGAYEQYF. This chain links TRBV7-9 with TRBJ2-7, with 10 bases aligning to TRBD1. The CDR3 loop spans 15 amino acids. Germline V gene lookup returns CDR1 SEHNR and CDR2 FQNEAQ (reference sequence). With 2 bases clipped from V and 2 bases from J, the junction kept 3 bases outside the gene matches.